This entry lists 15 T cell receptor beta chains sequenced from one sample in a study of T-cell memory formation after mild COVID-19. A single record per CDR3 protein comes from TCRdb applying MiXCR to the 5' RACE reads. Of 100,000 to 150,000 distinct CDR3 sequences listed, around 6.3% are singletons. Sequences were obtained from PBMCs or a T cell subset sorted from them (not recorded which). These receptors were taken from an adult woman who had mild COVID-19 (a few samples of this study predate the infection). Cell type and time point are not known.

The chain's CDR3 is CASSPQGADQPQHF. CDR3 DNA: TGTGCCAGCAGCCCCCAGGGGGCAGATCAGCCCCAGCATTTT. The chain has TRBV7-9 and TRBJ1-5; 8 bases line up with TRBD1. The CDR3 runs to 14 residues. CDR1 and CDR2 (germline): SEHNR, FQNEAQ (reference sequence). The J segment lost 5 bases and the V segment lost 5 bases, leaving 5 bases of the junction unmatched.

This sequence joins TRBV5-1 and TRBJ2-5; D perhaps matches TRBD1 (5 bases). The V gene's germline CDR1 is SGHRS and CDR2 YFSETQ. Deletions cut 2 bases from V and 2 bases from J, with 10 bases between. The CDR3 loop spans 14 amino acids. The CDR3 nucleotides read TGCGCCAGCAGCTTCTCCCAGGGACAAGAGACCCAGTACTTC. Amino acids: CASSFSQGQETQYF.

This clonotype has a handful of counts. V usage is TRBV5-1 and J usage is TRBJ1-1, with TRBD1 identical over 7 bases. The CDR3 runs to 16 residues. V lost 2 bases to trimming and J lost 0 bases; unmatched junction nucleotides: 7. The V gene's germline CDR1 is SGHRS and CDR2 YFSETQ. CDR3 nucleotide sequence: TGCGCCAGCAGCTTACAAACAGGGGCGATGAACACTGAAGCTTTCTTT. It specifies CASSLQTGAMNTEAFF.

This clonotype was counted a few times. The chain is built from TRBV7-3 and TRBJ2-3, with TRBD2 as a possible D gene (6 bases). V shed 5 bases and J shed 5 bases, with 17 bases lying between them. The CDR3 loop spans 15 amino acids. The germline V gene has CDR1 SGHTA and CDR2 FQGTGA. The CDR3: CASSLRRGPGDTQYF. CDR3 sequence (DNA): TGTGCCAGCAGCCTCCGGAGGGGTCCCGGAGATACGCAGTATTTT.

This clonotype was observed a few times. This chain links TRBV28 with TRBJ2-1, with TRBD1 identical over 9 bases. The germline V gene encodes CDR1 MDHEN and CDR2 SYDVKM. Losses at the gene ends were 0 bases for V and 6 bases for J; bases not matched to a gene: 3. The CDR3 extends over 15 amino acids. CDR3 in amino acids: CASSLWGQGSNEQFF. CDR3 sequence (DNA): TGTGCCAGCAGTTTATGGGGACAGGGAAGCAATGAGCAGTTCTTC.

This chain uses TRBV7-2 with TRBJ2-6; 8 nucleotides align to TRBD1. Germline lookup yields CDR1 SGHTA and CDR2 FQGNSA. This CDR3 is built from 20 residues. J lost 0 bases, V lost 3 bases, and 13 bases had no gene match. This CDR3 is CASSFKRWTGTLSGANVLTF. The CDR3 nucleotides read TGTGCCAGCAGCTTTAAAAGATGGACAGGGACTCTCTCTGGGGCCAACGTCCTGACTTTC.

The chain combines TRBV29-1 with TRBJ2-7, with a tentative D call TRBD2 (5 bases). V shed 2 bases and J shed 6 bases, with 20 bases lying between them. CDR1 SQVTM and CDR2 ANQGSEA come from the germline V gene. This CDR3 comprises 15 residues. CDR3 nucleotides: TGCAGCGTTGAAAGGACGGCGGGCCTCCGGGTCGAGCAGTACTTC. Its translation is CSVERTAGLRVEQYF.

The J gene is TRBJ1-3, the V gene TRBV6-5, with D perhaps TRBD1 (5 bases). Trimming shortened V by 3 bases and J by 0 bases, and 12 bases separated the two germline ends. The CDR3 totals 16 residues. CDR1 is MNHEY, CDR2 SVGAGI, per germline. CDR3 bases: TGTGCCAGCAGTTATGGAGGACAAGCCTCTGGAAACACCATATATTTT. Translated, it gives CASSYGGQASGNTIYF.

This clonotype showed up many times. The chain carries TRBV20-1 and TRBJ2-7; D might be TRBD1 (6 bases). The V gene lost 5 bases and the J gene lost 7 bases, with 12 bases spanning the gap. CDR3 size: 11 residues. CDR1 is DFQATT, CDR2 SNEGSKA, per germline (reference sequence). The CDR3 DNA reads as TGCAGTGCTTCGCGGCAGGGGGAGCAGTACTTC. Translation gives CSASRQGEQYF.

Ten or more counts support this clonotype. The CDR3 DNA follows: TGTGCCAGCAGCGTAGTAACGTCGGGGGCCACAGATACGCAGTATTTT. This codes for CASSVVTSGATDTQYF. The chain uses TRBV9 and TRBJ2-3; either TRBD1 or TRBD2 may supply D (6 bases each). The CDR3 sequence is 16 residues long. Trimming stripped 0 bases from V and 2 bases from J, with 13 bases between. CDR1 and CDR2 (germline): SGDLS, YYNGEE.

There are a few counts of this clonotype. V gene TRBV7-2 combines with J gene TRBJ1-2; 11 bases agree with TRBD1. J gave up 0 bases and V 6 bases, and 6 bases lay outside the gene matches. The CDR3 length is 16 residues. The germline V gene encodes CDR1 SGHTA and CDR2 FQGNSA. CDR3 DNA: TGTGCCAGCAGTCGGACAGGGGGCTCGTCTAACTATGGCTACACCTTC. Protein: CASSRTGGSSNYGYTF. The variable domain in full, with the rest retrieved from reference TRBV7-2 and TRBJ1-2, is GAGVSQSPSNKVTEKGKDVELRCDPISGHTALYWYRQSLGQGLEFLIYFQGNSAPDKSGLPSDRFSAERTGGSVSTLTIQRTQQEDSAVYLCASSRTGGSSNYGYTFGSGTRLTVV.

This clonotype was seen more than once but under ten times. V and J are TRBV4-2 and TRBJ1-2; D possibly corresponds to TRBD1 (6 bases). V lost 4 bases to trimming and J lost 7 bases, with 13 bases between them. The CDR3 runs 13 residues. Per germline, CDR1 LGHNA and CDR2 YNFKEQ. CDR3 DNA sequence: TGTGCCAGCAGCCTGGACAGCCGACCTGGCTACACCTTC. Translating gives CASSLDSRPGYTF.

This clonotype appeared many times. The chain combines TRBV7-3 with TRBJ1-1; 7 nucleotides agree with TRBD1. Germline V gene data show CDR1 as SGHTA and CDR2 as FQGTGA. The CDR3 totals 14 residues. The ends lost 4 bases at V and 0 bases at J; junction bases unmatched: 2. CDR3 sequence: CASSSQGVNTEAFF. CDR3 DNA: TGTGCCAGCAGCTCCCAGGGGGTGAACACTGAAGCTTTCTTT.

This clonotype was observed many times. The chain employs TRBV10-2 and TRBJ1-1; no firm D call. The CDR3 is 13 residues long. Germline loops: CDR1 WSHSY, CDR2 SAAADI. V was clipped by 8 bases and J by 10 bases, with 20 bases between them. The CDR3 protein is CASSLGQARGAFF. The CDR3 DNA reads TGCGCCAGCTCCCTGGGCCAGGCCCGTGGAGCTTTCTTT.

This clonotype was seen more than once but under ten times. V usage is TRBV12-3 or TRBV12-4 and J usage is TRBJ2-5, with D perhaps matching TRBD2 (6 bases). The CDR3 covers 14 residues. Trimming stripped 5 bases from V and 0 bases from J, with 10 bases between. The CDR3 DNA follows: TGTGCCAGCAGTCCGGGAGCGAACCAAGAGACCCAGTACTTC. It codes for CASSPGANQETQYF.